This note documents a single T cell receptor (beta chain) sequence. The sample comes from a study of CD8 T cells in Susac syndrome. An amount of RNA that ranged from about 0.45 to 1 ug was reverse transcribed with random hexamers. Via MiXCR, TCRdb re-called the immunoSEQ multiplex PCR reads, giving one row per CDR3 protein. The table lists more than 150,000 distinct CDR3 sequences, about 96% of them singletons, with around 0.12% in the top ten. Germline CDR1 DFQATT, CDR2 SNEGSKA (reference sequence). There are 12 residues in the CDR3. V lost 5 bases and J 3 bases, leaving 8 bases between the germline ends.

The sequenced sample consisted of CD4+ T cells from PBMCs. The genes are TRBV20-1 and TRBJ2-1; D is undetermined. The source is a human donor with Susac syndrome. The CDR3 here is CSAEIYYNEQFF. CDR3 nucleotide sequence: TGCAGTGCTGAGATTTACTACAATGAGCAGTTCTTC.